One and the same sample provided the 5 T cell receptor beta chains below, sequenced in a study of identical twins. MiXCR, applied by TCRdb to the 5' RACE reads, yields one record per CDR3 protein. Here the sample spans a few hundred thousand distinct CDR3 sequences, approximately 17% being singletons. Sequencing was done on a sample of naive T cells sorted from blood. These receptors were obtained from a man over 45 in good health.

This clonotype appeared a few times. The DNA is omitted, as the CDR3 cannot be located on it reliably, and the CDR3 follows TCRdb's listing. The chain is built from TRBV20-1 and TRBJ2-3; no DNA check was done on the table's D call, TRBD2. The CDR3 length is 14 residues, termini included. Germline CDR1 DFQATT, CDR2 SNEGSKA (reference sequence). CDR3 loop: CSARVGPGTDTQYF.

This chain joins TRBV28 and TRBJ1-1, with 7 bases fitting TRBD1. The ends lost 5 bases at V and 0 bases at J; junction bases unmatched: 6. CDR1 is MDHEN, CDR2 SYDVKM, per germline. CDR3 length equals 15 residues. The CDR3: CASSVGQVMNTEAFF. In DNA, the CDR3 is TGTGCCAGCAGTGTCGGACAGGTCATGAACACTGAAGCTTTCTTT.

The chain links TRBV4-1 to TRBJ2-1; 7 nucleotides agree with TRBD1. The germline V gene encodes CDR1 MGHRA and CDR2 YSYEKL. The CDR3 is 16 amino acids. The V segment lost 0 bases and the J segment 6 bases; nucleotides outside the gene matches: 8. CDR3 protein: CASSQEVGGASNEQFF. The CDR3 nucleotides are TGCGCCAGCAGCCAAGAGGTAGGGGGCGCGAGCAATGAGCAGTTCTTC.

As DNA, the CDR3 is TGTGCCAGCAGTTTAGTAGAGCTCCCCTACGAGCAGTACTTC. Its protein is CASSLVELPYEQYF. V gene TRBV28 combines with J gene TRBJ2-7, with D unresolved. V lost 2 bases, J lost 2 bases, and 10 bases lay in between. There are 14 residues in the CDR3. Germline CDR1 reads MDHEN; CDR2 reads SYDVKM.

As concerns this clonotype: A much larger clone differs by one base, so this may be a read error. The V call is TRBV20-1, the J call TRBJ2-2; D possibly corresponds to TRBD1 (6 bases). Germline lookup yields CDR1 DFQATT and CDR2 SNEGSKA (reference sequence). This CDR3 has 14 amino acids. In DNA, the CDR3 is TGCAGTGCTAGAGATACAGGGTACACCGGGGAGCCGTTTTTT. Its protein is CSARDTGYTGEPFF.